Listed here is a single TCR beta chain. Its antigen is undetermined. The source of the sample is a study of response to subunit inactivated influenza vaccine. The germline CDR1 and CDR2 sequences are SGDLS and YYNGEE. V shed 0 bases and J shed 5 bases, with 8 bases lying between them. This CDR3 contains 13 residues. The study's findings and limits: It was suggested by the authors that few new T cells are recruited by each seasonal influenza vaccination.

TCRdb reprocessed the RT-PCR reads via MiXCR and lists one record per CDR3 protein. The sample includes approximately 500,000 distinct CDR3 sequences, roughly 15% of them seen just once. The chain employs TRBV9 and TRBJ2-5, with D possibly being TRBD1 (5 bases). The sequence was collected from a man over 45 who received an inactivated influenza vaccine. The material sequenced was PBMCs from blood, taken 11 to 12 days after vaccination. This chain's CDR3 is CASSVGSGETQYF. The CDR3 nucleotides are TGTGCCAGCAGCGTAGGGTCAGGGGAGACCCAGTACTTC.